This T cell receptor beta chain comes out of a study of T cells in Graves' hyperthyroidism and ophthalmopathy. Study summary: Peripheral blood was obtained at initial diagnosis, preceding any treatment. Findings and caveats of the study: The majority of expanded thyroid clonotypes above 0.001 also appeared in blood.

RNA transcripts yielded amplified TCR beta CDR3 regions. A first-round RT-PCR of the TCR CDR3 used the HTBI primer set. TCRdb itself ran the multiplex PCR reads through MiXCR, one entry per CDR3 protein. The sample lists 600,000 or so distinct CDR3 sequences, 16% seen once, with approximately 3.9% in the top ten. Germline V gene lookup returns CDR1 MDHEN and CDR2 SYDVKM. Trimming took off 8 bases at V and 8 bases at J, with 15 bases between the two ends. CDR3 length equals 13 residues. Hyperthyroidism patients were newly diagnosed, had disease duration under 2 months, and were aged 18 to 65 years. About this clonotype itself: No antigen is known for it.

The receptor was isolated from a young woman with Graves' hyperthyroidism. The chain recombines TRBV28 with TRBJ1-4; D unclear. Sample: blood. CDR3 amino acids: CASGPVPREKLFF. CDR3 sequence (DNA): TGTGCCAGCGGACCAGTCCCGAGGGAAAAACTGTTTTTT.